This section outlines one T cell receptor (beta chain) sequence together with its context. The table came from immunoSEQ multiplex PCR; TCRdb's copy has only in-frame clones and leaves some out. The profile covers roughly 180,000 clones, with 81% appearing a single time and about 5.3% taken by the ten largest. The data originate from a study of blood T cell repertoires in COVID-19. The study recruited people aged about 18 to 95 years across about two dozen US areas. Sequencing used PBMCs or T cells enriched from blood (not recorded which). The TCR originated in a middle-aged woman with acute COVID-19.

The CDR3 nucleotides read TGCGCCAGCAGCTTGGAGGGGGCGCAGATACTGGAGCAGTTCTTC. This gives the protein CASSLEGAQILEQFF. This rearrangement joins TRBV5-1 to TRBJ2-1; 7 bases are shared with TRBD1. There are 15 residues in the CDR3. The ends lost 0 bases at V and 10 bases at J; junction bases unmatched: 10. Germline assignment: CDR1 SGHRS and CDR2 YFSETQ.